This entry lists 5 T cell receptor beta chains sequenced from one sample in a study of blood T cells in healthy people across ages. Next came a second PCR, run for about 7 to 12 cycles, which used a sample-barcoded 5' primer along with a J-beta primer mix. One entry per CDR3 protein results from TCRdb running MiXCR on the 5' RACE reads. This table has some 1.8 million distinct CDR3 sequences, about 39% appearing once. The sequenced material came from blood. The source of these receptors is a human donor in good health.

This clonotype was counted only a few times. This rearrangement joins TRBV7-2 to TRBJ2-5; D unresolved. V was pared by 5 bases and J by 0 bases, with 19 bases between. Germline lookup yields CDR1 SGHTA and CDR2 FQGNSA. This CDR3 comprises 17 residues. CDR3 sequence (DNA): TGTGCCAGCAGCCCCTACAGAAGCCGCCGGTACCAAGAGACCCAGTACTTC. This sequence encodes CASSPYRSRRYQETQYF.

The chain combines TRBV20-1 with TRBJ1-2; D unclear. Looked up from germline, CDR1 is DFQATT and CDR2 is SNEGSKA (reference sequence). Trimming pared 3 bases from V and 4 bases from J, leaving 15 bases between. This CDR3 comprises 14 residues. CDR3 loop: CSASSTVNGYGYTF. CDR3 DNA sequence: TGCAGTGCTAGCAGCACAGTTAACGGCTATGGCTACACCTTC.

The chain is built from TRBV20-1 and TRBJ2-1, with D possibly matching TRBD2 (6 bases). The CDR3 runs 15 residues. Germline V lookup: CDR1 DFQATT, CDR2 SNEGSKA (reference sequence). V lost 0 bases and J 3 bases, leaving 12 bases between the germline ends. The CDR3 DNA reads TGCAGTGCTAGAGATCGCGGCGGGGTCTACAATGAGCAGTTCTTC. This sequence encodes CSARDRGGVYNEQFF.

The CDR3 sequence: CASSLSSMGQETQYF. The CDR3 DNA follows: TGCGCCAGCAGCTTGTCGAGTATGGGCCAAGAGACCCAGTACTTC. The chain is built from TRBV5-1 and TRBJ2-5; D uncertain. Trimming took off 1 base at V and 1 base at J, with 11 bases between the two ends. Per the germline V gene, CDR1 is SGHRS and CDR2 is YFSETQ. The CDR3 consists of 15 residues.

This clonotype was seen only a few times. The CDR3 region is CASSTQGILNEQYF. DNA of the CDR3: TGCGCCAGCAGCACACAGGGGATTTTGAACGAGCAGTACTTC. The chain uses TRBV5-1 and TRBJ2-7; 7 nucleotides line up with TRBD1. Trimming removed 4 bases from V and 5 bases from J; junction bases left unmatched: 9. The CDR3 is made up of 14 amino acids. The germline V gene encodes CDR1 SGHRS and CDR2 YFSETQ.